The 6 T cell receptor beta chains presented below share a single source sample, sequenced in a study of graft-versus-host responses after intestinal transplantation. These receptors' targets are unknown. The table came from immunoSEQ multiplex PCR; TCRdb's copy has only in-frame clones and leaves some out. The sample records 35,000 to 50,000 clones, nearly 95% being singletons. Here the sequenced sample was unstimulated CD8+ T cells sorted from spleen or lymph node cells, taken before transplant. The receptors were gathered from a human donor who was the organ donor for an intestinal transplant.

The chain is built from TRBV5-1 and TRBJ2-5, with TRBD1 as a possible D gene (6 bases). V was pared by 7 bases and J by 1 base, with 11 bases between. CDR1 is SGHRS and CDR2 is YFSETQ in the germline V gene. The CDR3 contains 13 residues. The CDR3 sequence is CASGDRPQETQYF. As DNA, the CDR3 is TGCGCCAGCGGAGACAGGCCCCAAGAGACCCAGTACTTC.

The rearrangement uses TRBV7-9 and TRBJ2-5; D may match TRBD1 or TRBD2 (5 bases each). V was trimmed by 7 bases and J by 4 bases, leaving 19 bases between them. Germline CDR1 SEHNR, CDR2 FQNEAQ (reference sequence). The CDR3 contains 15 residues. CDR3: CASTELGVSGETQYF. In DNA form, the CDR3 reads TGTGCCAGCACCGAATTGGGGGTTTCGGGAGAGACCCAGTACTTC.

The chain employs TRBV4-3 and TRBJ2-7; a weak D match, TRBD2 (6 bases). The length of the CDR3 is 15 residues. Germline values: CDR1 LGHNA, CDR2 YSLEER. Trimming left V 3 bases short and J 2 bases short, with 14 bases between. The CDR3 region is CASSQTSESAYEQYF. The DNA of the CDR3 is TGCGCCAGCAGCCAGACTAGTGAGAGTGCCTACGAGCAGTACTTC.

Details on this clone: The junction departs from the called germline gene at one end, perhaps through a read error. V usage is TRBV6-1 and J usage is TRBJ2-7; D remains ambiguous. This CDR3 is built from 12 residues. CDR1 is MNHNS and CDR2 is SASEGT in the germline V gene. Here the CDR3 reads CASSEKGYGQYF. CDR3 coding DNA: TGTGCCAGCAGTGAGAAGGGTTACGGGCAGTACTTC.

The rearrangement joins TRBV2 to TRBJ1-1; D is perhaps TRBD1 (5 bases). CDR1 and CDR2 (germline): SNHLY, FYNNEI. This CDR3 comprises 15 residues. Trimming stripped 1 base from V and 2 bases from J, with 11 bases between. CDR3 residues: CASSEGVQGNTEAFF. The DNA for the CDR3 is TGTGCCAGCAGTGAAGGGGTGCAGGGAAACACTGAAGCTTTCTTT.

This clone occurred once. V gene TRBV4-3 combines with J gene TRBJ2-7; possibly TRBD2 for D (6 bases). Germline V CDR1 and CDR2: LGHNA, YSLEER. V was trimmed by 0 bases and J by 1 base, leaving 10 bases between them. This CDR3 region has 15 residues. CDR3 nucleotide sequence: TGCGCCAGCAGCCAAGATCTAGGAGGGTCCTACGAGCAGTACTTC. It encodes CASSQDLGGSYEQYF.